These 14 T cell receptor beta chains were sequenced from one sample in a study of T cell repertoires in cytomegalovirus infection. The antigens for these receptors are not known. Each CDR3 protein gets one entry after TCRdb re-called the reads with MiXCR. This sample has roughly 80,000 distinct CDR3 sequences, with more than 20% found just once. Sequencing was performed on CD8+ T cells from cultured PBMCs, taken from culture after CMV antigen stimulation. These receptors all come from a human donor in good health (CMV status not recorded). Some clones in this sample may be carry-over from other donors' samples.

This clonotype appeared a few times. The chain joins TRBV6-2 or TRBV6-3 to TRBJ1-1; 7 positions agree with TRBD1. This CDR3 is 14 amino acids long. Germline lookup yields CDR1 MNHEY and CDR2 SVGEGT. With V trimmed by 7 bases and J by 5 bases, 10 bases remained unmatched. For the CDR3, the DNA is TGTGCCAGCAAATACAACAGGGGAAGGACTGAAGCTTTCTTT. Encoded protein: CASKYNRGRTEAFF.

The chain joins TRBV4-3 to TRBJ2-7; D not certain. V shed 3 bases and J shed 1 base, with 10 bases lying between them. The germline gives CDR1 LGHNA, CDR2 YSLEER. CDR3 length equals 14 residues. The chain's CDR3 is CASSHGVGSYEQYF. CDR3 in DNA: TGCGCCAGCAGCCACGGCGTCGGATCCTACGAGCAGTACTTC.

The chain links TRBV20-1 to TRBJ2-7; D might be TRBD2 (5 bases). Germline CDR1 and CDR2: DFQATT and SNEGSKA (reference sequence). The length of the CDR3 is 15 residues. V was trimmed by 0 bases and J by 0 bases, leaving 12 bases between them. In DNA form, the CDR3 reads TGCAGTGCTAGAGATTCTTGGGAGAGCTCCTACGAGCAGTACTTC. Residues: CSARDSWESSYEQYF.

This clonotype came up a few times. V and J are TRBV4-2 and TRBJ2-7; 8 positions agree with TRBD1. Trimming took 3 bases from V and 6 from J; bases not matched to a gene: 4. The CDR3 consists of 13 residues. Germline V lookup: CDR1 LGHNA, CDR2 YNFKEQ. CDR3 bases: TGTGCCAGCAGCCAGGATACAGGGGGCGAGCAGTACTTC. Translation: CASSQDTGGEQYF.

The V gene is TRBV11-3, the J gene TRBJ2-7, with a tentative D call TRBD1 (6 bases). This CDR3 is built from 14 residues. The V gene's germline CDR1 is SGHNT and CDR2 YENEEA. Trimming removed 6 bases at V and 4 bases at J, with 16 bases between. The CDR3 DNA is TGTGCCAGCAGATACCGAACAGGGTCGTACGAGCAGTACTTC. Its translation: CASRYRTGSYEQYF.

In this sample, this clonotype turned up a few times. This chain connects TRBV7-9 to TRBJ2-1; 8 bases match TRBD1. The length of the CDR3 is 15 residues. CDR1 is SEHNR and CDR2 is FQNEAQ in the germline V gene (reference sequence). V gave up 2 bases and J gave up 4 bases; unmatched junction bases: 4. The CDR3 coding sequence is TGTGCCAGCAGCTTACTACAGGGGGAATACAATGAGCAGTTCTTC. Encoded protein: CASSLLQGEYNEQFF.

This clonotype was counted many times. The rearrangement joins TRBV19 to TRBJ2-2; TRBD1 agrees at 8 bases. CDR1 is LNHDA, CDR2 SQIVND, per germline (reference sequence). The CDR3 sequence is 21 residues long. V trimming: 2 bases; J trimming: 4 bases; junction bases outside the gene matches: 21. The CDR3 nucleotides are TGTGCCAGTAGTATATCAGATGCAGCCCAAAAGCAGGGGGCGTTCACCGGGGAGCTGTTTTTT. Encoded protein: CASSISDAAQKQGAFTGELFF.

V and J are TRBV9 and TRBJ2-1; D might be TRBD2 (5 bases). The CDR3 is made up of 17 amino acids. The V gene lost 4 bases and the J gene lost 5 bases, with 22 bases spanning the gap. Germline assignment: CDR1 SGDLS and CDR2 YYNGEE. CDR3: CASSPPPRITGDNEQFF. The CDR3 coding sequence is TGTGCCAGCAGCCCCCCCCCGAGGATCACCGGGGACAATGAGCAGTTCTTC.

V and J are TRBV9 and TRBJ2-3, with 8 bases fitting TRBD2. V was clipped by 4 bases and J by 0 bases; unmatched bases: 4. The CDR3 totals 15 residues. Germline V gene sequence: CDR1 SGDLS, CDR2 YYNGEE. CDR3 sequence reads: CASSFSGTSTDTQYF. For the CDR3, the DNA is TGTGCCAGCAGCTTTAGCGGGACTAGCACAGATACGCAGTATTTT.

This clonotype was detected many times. J is TRBJ1-4 and V is TRBV7-8; D is perhaps TRBD1 (6 bases). The V end lost 3 bases, the J end lost 3 bases, and 11 bases lay between the germline ends. The CDR3 spans 15 residues. Germline loops: CDR1 SGHVS, CDR2 FQNEAQ. In nucleotides, the CDR3 is TGTGCCAGCAGCTTCATAGGGGGTGCTAATGAAAAACTGTTTTTT. Translation gives CASSFIGGANEKLFF. The full variable domain, in which reference TRBV7-8 and TRBJ1-4 provide the parts outside the CDR3, is GAGVSQSPRYKVAKRGQDVALRCDPISGHVSLFWYQQALGQGPEFLTYFQNEAQLDKSGLPSDRFFAERPEGSVSTLKIQRTQQEDSAVYLCASSFIGGANEKLFFGSGTQLSVL.

This clonotype was picked up a small number of times. The chain uses TRBV6-5 and TRBJ2-7; D may be TRBD2 (5 bases). Germline CDR1 and CDR2: MNHEY and SVGAGI. The CDR3 has 14 residues. Trimming took off 7 bases at V and 0 bases at J, with 13 bases between the two ends. The CDR3 is CASTDYPNSYEQYF. The CDR3 DNA sequence: TGTGCCAGCACCGACTACCCGAACTCCTACGAGCAGTACTTC.

This clonotype was counted only a few times. The genes are TRBV19 and TRBJ2-7; D remains ambiguous. The CDR3 has 13 amino acids. Trimming removed 6 bases at V and 2 bases at J, with 11 bases between. In germline, CDR1 is LNHDA, CDR2 SQIVND (reference sequence). The CDR3 DNA reads TGTGCCAGTAGCAGCAGCTTAGCCTACGAGCAGTACTTC. Amino acid sequence: CASSSSLAYEQYF. Based on the CDR3 plus reference TRBV19 and TRBJ2-7, the full variable domain is DGGITQSPKYLFRKEGQNVTLSCEQNLNHDAMYWYRQDPGQGLRLIYYSQIVNDFQKGDIAEGYSVSREKKESFPLTVTSAQKNPTAFYLCASSSSLAYEQYFGPGTRLTVT.

This clonotype showed up just a few times. V and J are TRBV6-5 and TRBJ2-7; D remains ambiguous. Trimming removed 2 bases at V and 2 bases at J, with 10 bases between. The CDR3 length is 14 residues. CDR1 and CDR2 (germline): MNHEY, SVGAGI. Here the CDR3 DNA reads TGTGCCAGCAGTTACGACGGAAGAACCTACGAGCAGTACTTC. It codes for CASSYDGRTYEQYF.

The chain's CDR3 is CASSQDDGRSYNEQFF. As DNA, the CDR3 is TGCGCCAGCAGCCAAGATGACGGACGCTCCTACAATGAGCAGTTCTTC. This sequence joins TRBV4-1 and TRBJ2-1; D is ambiguous. The CDR3 covers 16 residues. The germline gives CDR1 MGHRA, CDR2 YSYEKL. V lost 0 bases and J 0 bases, leaving 9 bases between the germline ends.